This TCR beta chain derives from a study of Tregs in tolerant kidney transplant recipients. Clones were sequenced by immunoSEQ multiplex PCR, and TCRdb holds only the in-frame ones, with some missing. In the table there are 240,000 or so clones, 65% to 85% of which are singletons. The germline V gene has CDR1 LNHNV and CDR2 YYDKDF (reference sequence). V lost 7 bases and J 2 bases, leaving 13 bases between the germline ends. This CDR3 spans 14 amino acids. The receptor comes from a human donor in good health. The chain couples TRBV15 to TRBJ2-3, with D possibly matching TRBD2 (6 bases). Material for sequencing was CD4+ T cells from blood. The CDR3 reads CATKRGGVTDTQYF. The CDR3, as DNA: TGTGCCACCAAAAGAGGCGGGGTCACAGATACGCAGTATTTT. The full variable domain, its missing parts supplied by reference TRBV15 and TRBJ2-3, is DAMVIQNPRYQVTQFGKPVTLSCSQTLNHNVMYWYQQKSSQAPKLLFHYYDKDFNNEADTPDNFQSRRPNTSFCFLDIRSPGLGDTAMYLCATKRGGVTDTQYFGPGTRLTVL.